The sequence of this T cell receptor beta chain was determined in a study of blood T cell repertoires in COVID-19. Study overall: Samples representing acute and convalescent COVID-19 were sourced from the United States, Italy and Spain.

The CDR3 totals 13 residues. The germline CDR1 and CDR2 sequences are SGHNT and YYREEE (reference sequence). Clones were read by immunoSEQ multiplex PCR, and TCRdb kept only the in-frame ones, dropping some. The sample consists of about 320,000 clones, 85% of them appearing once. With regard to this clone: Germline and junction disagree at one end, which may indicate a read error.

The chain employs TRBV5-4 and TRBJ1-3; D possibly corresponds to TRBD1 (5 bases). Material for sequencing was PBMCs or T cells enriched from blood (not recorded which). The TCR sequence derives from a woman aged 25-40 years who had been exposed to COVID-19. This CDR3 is CAGREMGGNTIYF. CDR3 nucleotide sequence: TGTGCCGGCAGGGAAATGGGCGGAAACACCATATATTTT.